The 9 T cell receptor beta chains presented below share a single source sample, sequenced in a study of vaccination and CD4 T cells after COVID-19. Treatment indicated: roughly 11-day PBMC culture with coronavirus spike peptide pools or control peptides (ViraFEST assay). An Oncomine TCR Beta short-read assay was used to sequence the DNA from cultured CD4+ T cells. TCRdb processed the PCR reads anew with MiXCR; each CDR3 protein has one entry. The table shows around 3,300 distinct CDR3 sequences, with approximately 80% occurring only once. Antigen specificity for these receptors is unknown. The sequenced sample consisted of CD4+ T cells from blood, cultured in vitro. These receptors originate from a human donor who had recovered from COVID-19.

The V and J genes are TRBV12-5 and TRBJ1-2; TRBD1 aligns across 8 bases. Germline V gives CDR1 LGHNT, CDR2 FRNRAP. Trimming took 6 bases from V and 3 from J; bases not matched to a gene: 3. The CDR3 runs to 13 residues. This chain's CDR3 is CASGTDRDYGYTF. In DNA, the CDR3 is TGTGCTAGTGGAACGGACAGGGACTATGGCTACACCTTC.

The genes are TRBV25-1 and TRBJ1-2; possibly TRBD1 for D (6 bases). V lost 6 bases, J lost 7 bases, and 9 bases lay in between. This CDR3 is 11 amino acids long. From germline, CDR1 is MGHDK and CDR2 SYGVNS. The CDR3 is CASSGTFGYTF. CDR3 DNA sequence: TGTGCCAGCAGCGGGACATTTGGCTACACCTTC.

V gene TRBV7-2 combines with J gene TRBJ1-2; perhaps TRBD1 as D (5 bases). V was trimmed by 5 bases and J by 4 bases, leaving 17 bases between them. From germline, CDR1 is SGHTA and CDR2 FQGNSA. The CDR3 is 15 amino acids. CDR3 loop: CASSPPAGRLYGYTF. The DNA for the CDR3 is TGTGCCAGCAGCCCGCCGGCAGGGCGGCTCTATGGCTACACCTTC. The full variable domain, its missing parts supplied by reference TRBV7-2 and TRBJ1-2, is GAGVSQSPSNKVTEKGKDVELRCDPISGHTALYWYRQSLGQGLEFLIYFQGNSAPDKSGLPSDRFSAERTGGSVSTLTIQRTQQEDSAVYLCASSPPAGRLYGYTFGSGTRLTVV.

The V and J genes are TRBV5-5 and TRBJ2-7; TRBD1 might be the D (5 bases). Germline-derived CDR1 and CDR2 are SGHKS and YYEKEE (reference sequence). This CDR3 contains 17 residues. V gave up 0 bases and J gave up 4 bases, with 20 bases separating them. The CDR3 nucleotides read TGTGCCAGCAGCTTGGTTCTTACAGGACCAAGGTTATACGAGCAGTACTTC. This sequence encodes CASSLVLTGPRLYEQYF.

The chain employs TRBV12-3 or TRBV12-4 and TRBJ1-5, with TRBD1 identical over 8 bases. This CDR3 is 16 amino acids long. V gave up 6 bases and J gave up 6 bases; unmatched junction bases: 13. CDR3 nucleotide sequence: TGTGCCAGCAGCCCGACGGACAGGGTTCGGGGTCAGCCCCAGCATTTT. It codes for CASSPTDRVRGQPQHF.

A single count supports this clonotype. The rearrangement uses TRBV5-1 and TRBJ2-7; 11 bases match TRBD2. V lost 6 bases and J lost 2; bases outside the gene matches: 7. This CDR3 contains 15 residues. The germline CDR1 and CDR2 sequences are SGHRS and YFSETQ. CDR3 coding DNA: TGCGCCAGCACCATTAGCGGGGGGGACCCCTACGAGCAGTACTTC. It specifies CASTISGGDPYEQYF.

This chain links TRBV19 with TRBJ1-2; the D gene is possibly TRBD1 (6 bases). Germline CDR1 is LNHDA and CDR2 is SQIVND (reference sequence). Deletions cut 5 bases from V and 8 bases from J, with 18 bases between. This CDR3 comprises 14 residues. CDR3 bases: TGTGCCAGTAGTCTCGGTGACAGGCACGACGGCTACACCTTC. Protein sequence: CASSLGDRHDGYTF.

This clonotype was observed a few times. V usage is TRBV20-1 and J usage is TRBJ2-7, with D tentatively TRBD1 or TRBD2 (6 bases each). V shed 5 bases and J shed 6 bases, with 11 bases lying between them. The CDR3 sequence is 11 residues long. The germline gives CDR1 DFQATT, CDR2 SNEGSKA (reference sequence). Here the CDR3 DNA reads TGCAGTGCTGGGGGGCTGGGCGAGCAGTACTTC. Its protein product is CSAGGLGEQYF.

This chain connects TRBV6-1 to TRBJ1-6, with D possibly matching TRBD1 (5 bases). The CDR3 length is 15 residues. The germline CDR1 and CDR2 sequences are MNHNS and SASEGT. Trimming stripped 6 bases from V and 2 bases from J, with 11 bases between. The CDR3 here is CASSTQGPYNSPLHF. The CDR3 nucleotides are TGTGCCAGCAGCACCCAGGGCCCCTATAATTCACCCCTCCACTTT.